These 22 T cell receptor beta chains were all obtained from the same sample, sequenced in a study of cytomegalovirus exposure and HLA in healthy donors. Sequencing used immunoSEQ multiplex PCR; TCRdb keeps in-frame clones, though not all of them. The sample includes some 78,000 clones, approximately 95% of them seen just once. Sequenced sample: PBMCs. The receptors were sampled from a man between 18 and 35 years old in good health and CMV-seropositive.

The chain links TRBV9 to TRBJ2-1; 8 nucleotides align to TRBD2. Germline V gives CDR1 SGDLS, CDR2 YYNGEE. The CDR3 runs to 15 residues. V was clipped by 0 bases and J by 8 bases; unmatched bases: 7. The CDR3 sequence is CASSVENSGTYEQFF. The DNA of the CDR3 is TGTGCCAGCAGCGTAGAGAATAGCGGGACATATGAGCAGTTCTTC.

The chain uses TRBV27 and TRBJ2-7; TRBD1 matches at 8 bases. After removal of 6 bases from V and 5 bases from J, the junction contained 15 bases not matched to a gene. Germline CDR1 is MNHEY and CDR2 is SMNVEV (reference sequence). The CDR3 has 16 residues. In DNA form, the CDR3 reads TGTGCCAGCAGGCTAAACTCAGGGGGCGCTTCCAACGAGCAGTACTTC. As protein: CASRLNSGGASNEQYF.

The chain carries TRBV6-1 and TRBJ2-1; 8 bases are a match to TRBD2. V lost 3 bases to trimming and J lost 8 bases; unmatched junction nucleotides: 12. This CDR3 comprises 16 residues. Germline CDR1 reads MNHNS; CDR2 reads SASEGT. CDR3 DNA sequence: TGTGCCAGCAGTGAGTATAGCGGGACCGGACGGGATGAGCAGTTCTTC. It encodes CASSEYSGTGRDEQFF.

This chain uses TRBV5-1 with TRBJ2-7; 10 bases are shared with TRBD2. With 4 bases clipped from V and 0 bases from J, the junction kept 1 base outside the gene matches. Germline assignment: CDR1 SGHRS and CDR2 YFSETQ. This CDR3 contains 14 residues. Here the CDR3 DNA reads TGCGCCAGCAGCGGACTAGCGGACTCCTACGAGCAGTACTTC. Its protein is CASSGLADSYEQYF. Using reference TRBV5-1 and TRBJ2-7 for the parts outside the CDR3, the full variable domain is KAGVTQTPRYLIKTRGQQVTLSCSPISGHRSVSWYQQTPGQGLQFLFEYFSETQRNKGNFPGRFSGRQFSNSRSEMNVSTLELGDSALYLCASSGLADSYEQYFGPGTRLTVT.

The gene calls are TRBV7-9 and TRBJ1-2; weak D call: TRBD1 (6 bases). Trimming took off 5 bases at V and 3 bases at J, with 13 bases between the two ends. The CDR3 length is 14 residues. In germline, CDR1 is SEHNR, CDR2 FQNEAQ (reference sequence). CDR3 DNA sequence: TGTGCCAGCAGCGCGCCGGGACAAGACTATGGCTACACCTTC. Amino acid sequence: CASSAPGQDYGYTF.

The chain links TRBV20-1 to TRBJ1-2; D gene unclear. V was clipped by 2 bases and J by 1 base, with 2 bases between them. Germline V gene sequence: CDR1 DFQATT, CDR2 SNEGSKA (reference sequence). The CDR3 extends over 11 amino acids. DNA of the CDR3: TGCAGTGCTAGACTTAACTATGGCTACACCTTC. Translating gives CSARLNYGYTF.

Here the CDR3 DNA reads TGTGCCAGCAGCTTAGGGAGTACAGGGATGACCGGGGAGCTGTTTTTT. Protein product: CASSLGSTGMTGELFF. The rearrangement links TRBV5-4 to TRBJ2-2, with D maybe TRBD1 (6 bases). The germline V gene has CDR1 SGHNT and CDR2 YYREEE (reference sequence). V lost 2 bases to trimming and J lost 5 bases, with 16 bases between them. The CDR3 is 16 residues long.

J is TRBJ2-2 and V is TRBV7-6; 11 nucleotides match TRBD2. This CDR3 spans 15 amino acids. Germline V gene data show CDR1 as SGHVS and CDR2 as FNYEAQ. Germline trimming cut 3 bases from V and 7 bases from J; bases unmatched to any gene: 4. CDR3 protein: CASSFSGRAGGELFF. CDR3 nucleotide sequence: TGTGCCAGCAGCTTTAGCGGGAGGGCCGGCGGGGAGCTGTTTTTT.

This clone has just one count. The chain carries TRBV19 and TRBJ1-2, with 7 bases lining up with TRBD1. With 7 bases clipped from V and 4 bases from J, the junction kept 12 bases outside the gene matches. The CDR3 runs 15 residues. Germline V gene data show CDR1 as LNHDA and CDR2 as SQIVND (reference sequence). The CDR3 is CASTLGGQGVYGYTF. DNA for the CDR3: TGTGCCAGTACTCTAGGAGGGCAGGGGGTCTATGGCTACACCTTC.

CDR3 in amino acids: CASSQETNAGTGNTEAFF. The CDR3 coding sequence is TGTGCCAGCAGCCAAGAAACAAACGCCGGGACAGGGAACACTGAAGCTTTCTTT. This sequence joins TRBV4-2 and TRBJ1-1; 8 nucleotides align to TRBD1. Germline loops: CDR1 LGHNA, CDR2 YNFKEQ. CDR3 length: 18 amino acids. With 0 bases clipped from V and 1 base from J, the junction kept 10 bases outside the gene matches.

The chain has TRBV12-5 and TRBJ2-7; D gene ambiguous. Germline-derived CDR1 and CDR2 are LGHNT and FRNRAP. This CDR3 spans 13 amino acids. V gave up 2 bases and J gave up 6 bases, with 11 bases separating them. The chain's CDR3 is CASGLSYLSEQYF. CDR3 sequence (DNA): TGTGCTAGTGGTTTGTCCTACCTCTCCGAGCAGTACTTC.

The chain employs TRBV2 and TRBJ1-4; no clear D gene. Per the germline V gene, CDR1 is SNHLY and CDR2 is FYNNEI. This CDR3 has 15 residues. V lost 6 bases and J 0 bases, leaving 11 bases between the germline ends. The CDR3 reads CASSPAGATNEKLFF. The CDR3 nucleotides are TGTGCCAGCAGCCCCGCGGGTGCAACTAATGAAAAACTGTTTTTT.

This sequence joins TRBV15 and TRBJ2-5; 10 nucleotides agree with TRBD1. The last part of the DNA fits TRBJ2-7 better; the J call may be wrong. This CDR3 contains 14 residues. The V gene's germline CDR1 is LNHNV and CDR2 YYDKDF (reference sequence). CDR3 nucleotide sequence: TGTGCCACCACCAGGGACAGGGGCATTTTCGAGCAGTACTTC. Translation gives CATTRDRGIFEQYF.

The chain links TRBV28 to TRBJ1-2; D unclear. Trimming pared 4 bases from V and 4 bases from J, leaving 4 bases between. The V gene's germline CDR1 is MDHEN and CDR2 SYDVKM. CDR3 length: 11 residues. The CDR3 here is CASSWSYGYTF. The CDR3 DNA sequence: TGTGCCAGCAGTTGGAGCTATGGCTACACCTTC.

The chain couples TRBV4-1 to TRBJ2-3, with unresolved D. The CDR3 length is 14 residues. Between the trimmed V and J ends, which lost 1 base and 3 bases, there was a span of 8 bases. Germline V CDR1 and CDR2: MGHRA, YSYEKL. CDR3 nucleotides: TGCGCCAGCAGCCAAGTTCTAGTGACAGATACGCAGTATTTT. Translating it yields CASSQVLVTDTQYF.

J is TRBJ2-7 and V is TRBV2; TRBD1 might be the D (6 bases). In germline, CDR1 is SNHLY, CDR2 FYNNEI. V lost 5 bases to trimming and J lost 7 bases, with 27 bases between them. The CDR3 loop spans 17 amino acids. CDR3 amino acids: CASSHGSLYRVSGEQYF. In nucleotides, the CDR3 is TGTGCCAGCAGTCACGGGTCCCTTTACAGGGTCTCCGGGGAGCAGTACTTC.

The V call is TRBV28, the J call TRBJ2-1, with 7 bases identical to TRBD2. This CDR3 spans 17 amino acids. The junction had 9 bases not matched to a gene; V was cut back by 4 bases and J by 0 bases. CDR1 is MDHEN and CDR2 is SYDVKM in the germline V gene. In nucleotides, the CDR3 is TGTGCCAGCAGTTCCCCCTCGGGACTAAACTCCTACAATGAGCAGTTCTTC. This codes for CASSSPSGLNSYNEQFF.

The rearrangement uses TRBV10-3 and TRBJ2-3; 11 bases line up with TRBD2. The CDR3 loop spans 19 amino acids. V shed 2 bases and J 0 bases; nucleotides not matched to a gene: 10. The germline CDR1 and CDR2 sequences are ENHRY and SYGVKD. As DNA, the CDR3 is TGTGCCATCAGTGAGATTAGCGGGAGGGCCGATTTTAGCACAGATACGCAGTATTTT. Translated, it gives CAISEISGRADFSTDTQYF.

The genes are TRBV11-2 and TRBJ1-1; D is uncertain. Germline CDR1 and CDR2: SGHAT and FQNNGV. Trimming cost V 1 base and J 3 bases, with 9 bases left between them. The CDR3 length is 14 residues. The CDR3 bases are TGTGCCAGCAGCTTAGGGTCCCGAGACACTGAAGCTTTCTTT. Protein product: CASSLGSRDTEAFF.

This clone appeared a single time. V and J are TRBV11-2 and TRBJ2-7, with D perhaps TRBD1 (5 bases). The CDR3 runs 14 residues. Germline values: CDR1 SGHAT, CDR2 FQNNGV. Between the trimmed V and J ends, which lost 5 bases and 1 base, there was a span of 12 bases. The DNA of the CDR3 is TGTGCCAGCAGCCCCCCCAGGGTATCCTACGAGCAGTACTTC. Translated: CASSPPRVSYEQYF.

The chain recombines TRBV2 with TRBJ2-1; 8 bases are shared with TRBD2. Germline CDR1 SNHLY, CDR2 FYNNEI. V trimming: 4 bases; J trimming: 4 bases; junction bases outside the gene matches: 12. This CDR3 contains 17 residues. CDR3 amino acids: CASSGSRRGDFYNEQFF. For the CDR3, the DNA is TGTGCCAGCAGTGGCAGTCGGCGGGGGGACTTTTACAATGAGCAGTTCTTC.

The rearrangement joins TRBV6-4 to TRBJ2-1; TRBD1 matches 11 bases. Germline V gene data show CDR1 as MRHNA and CDR2 as SNTAGT. V dropped 3 bases and J dropped 5; count of bases not matched to a gene: 3. CDR3 length: 15 residues. The CDR3 DNA follows: TGTGCCAGCAGTGAAGGACAGGGGGCCAACAATGAGCAGTTCTTC. As protein: CASSEGQGANNEQFF.